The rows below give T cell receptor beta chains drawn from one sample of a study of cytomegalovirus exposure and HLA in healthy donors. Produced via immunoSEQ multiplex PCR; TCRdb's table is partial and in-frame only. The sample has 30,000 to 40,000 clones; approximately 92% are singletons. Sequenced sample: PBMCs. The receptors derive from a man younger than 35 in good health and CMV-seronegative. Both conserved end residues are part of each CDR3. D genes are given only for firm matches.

DNA: TGTGCCAGCAGTCCGGGGCGGGGGACCACAGATACGCAGTATTTT
CDR3: CASSPGRGTTDTQYF
J: TRBJ2-3
V: TRBV6-4
D: TRBD2

DNA: TGCAGCGTTGCCCCGGGAGGGAACACCGGGGAGCTGTTTTTT
CDR3: CSVAPGGNTGELFF
J: TRBJ2-2
V: TRBV29-1
D: TRBD2

DNA: TGCAGCGTTGAGGCTTTAGGCGGCGGTCTCCACTTT
CDR3: CSVEALGGGLHF
J: TRBJ1-6
V: TRBV29-1
D: NA

DNA: TGTGCCAGCAGTTTGGGGGCAAAAAACTATGGCTACACCTTC
CDR3: CASSLGAKNYGYTF
J: TRBJ1-2
V: TRBV28
D: NA

DNA: TGTGCCAGTAGTATCCGGGGGTCAAACTATGGCTACACCTTC
CDR3: CASSIRGSNYGYTF
J: TRBJ1-2
V: TRBV19
D: NA

DNA: TGTGCCAGCAGTTTCTCAGGGGTTACGGGCTACAATGAGCAGTTCTTC
CDR3: CASSFSGVTGYNEQFF
J: TRBJ2-1
V: TRBV27
D: NA

DNA: TGTGCCAGCAGTCTCCAGGGGGCGTCATTGGACGAGCAGTACTTC
CDR3: CASSLQGASLDEQYF
J: TRBJ2-7
V: TRBV2
D: TRBD1

DNA: TGTGCCAGCAGCCCAAGAGGGGGCTACGAGCAGTACTTC
CDR3: CASSPRGGYEQYF
J: TRBJ2-7
V: TRBV11-1
D: NA

DNA: TGTGCCAGTAGTACCGCGGGCGCCGGGGCCAACGTCCTGACTTTC
CDR3: CASSTAGAGANVLTF
J: TRBJ2-6
V: TRBV19
D: NA

DNA: TGTGCCAGCAGCGTAGGTCTAGGCGAGCAGTACTTC
CDR3: CASSVGLGEQYF
J: TRBJ2-7
V: TRBV9
D: NA

DNA: TGTGCCAGCAGCTCCCCCCTTTACAATGAGCAGTTCTTC
CDR3: CASSSPLYNEQFF
J: TRBJ2-1
V: TRBV7-9
D: NA

DNA: TGTGCCAGCAGTGCACGGAGCCCCTATAGCACAGATACGCAGTATTTT
CDR3: CASSARSPYSTDTQYF
J: TRBJ2-3
V: TRBV13
D: NA

DNA: TGTGCCAGCAGCTTGGACCCCACTAGCGGACGGCAGTTCTTC
CDR3: CASSLDPTSGRQFF
J: TRBJ2-1
V: TRBV11-3
D: TRBD2

DNA: TGTGCCAGCAGTAAAGAAAGCTCGTCTGGGGCCAACGTCCTGACTTTC
CDR3: CASSKESSSGANVLTF
J: TRBJ2-6
V: TRBV6-1
D: NA

DNA: TGTGCCAGCAGACAGTCCGGGGAGCTGTTTTTT
CDR3: CASRQSGELFF
J: TRBJ2-2
V: TRBV6-6
D: NA

DNA: TGTGCCAGCAGCGTAGCGGGAGGGCCTGGGGAGCTGTTTTTT
CDR3: CASSVAGGPGELFF
J: TRBJ2-2
V: TRBV9
D: TRBD2

DNA: TGTGCCAGCTCACCACGGATCGTCCCGGGACAGCCTCAGCCCCAGCATTTT
CDR3: CASSPRIVPGQPQPQHF
J: TRBJ1-5
V: TRBV18
D: TRBD1

DNA: TGCGCCAGCAGCTTGGGACAGGGGGTCAATGAGCAGTTCTTC
CDR3: CASSLGQGVNEQFF
J: TRBJ2-1
V: TRBV5-1
D: TRBD1

DNA: TGTGCCAGCAGTAAGGACAGTACGAGCTCCTACGAGCAGTACTTC
CDR3: CASSKDSTSSYEQYF
J: TRBJ2-7
V: TRBV6-6
D: NA